Each of the 5 T cell receptor beta chains below was sequenced from the same sample in a study of blood T cell repertoires in COVID-19. Assay: immunoSEQ multiplex PCR; the TCRdb copy retains only in-frame clones and omits some. Here the sample spans some 86,000 clones, around 93% being singletons. Source material: peripheral blood. Every receptor here comes from a human donor with active COVID-19. The donor label of this sample is uncertain.

The chain recombines TRBV2 with TRBJ2-3; 8 nucleotides align to TRBD1. CDR1 and CDR2 (germline): SNHLY, FYNNEI. This CDR3 is 13 amino acids long. V lost 2 bases and J lost 6; bases outside the gene matches: 1. The DNA for the CDR3 is TGTGCCAGCAGTGAACAGGGGGCGGATACGCAGTATTTT. Its protein product is CASSEQGADTQYF. The variable domain in full, completed from reference TRBV2 and TRBJ2-3, reads EPEVTQTPSHQVTQMGQEVILRCVPISNHLYFYWYRQILGQKVEFLVSFYNNEISEKSEIFDDQFSVERPDGSNFTLKIRSTKLEDSAMYFCASSEQGADTQYFGPGTRLTVL.

The CDR3 sequence: CASSLFSSYGYTF. The CDR3 DNA sequence: TGTGCCAGCAGTTTATTTTCCAGCTATGGCTACACCTTC. This chain connects TRBV27 to TRBJ1-2; D ambiguous. Germline V gene sequence: CDR1 MNHEY, CDR2 SMNVEV (reference sequence). There are 13 residues in the CDR3. Trimming pared 1 base from V and 4 bases from J, leaving 7 bases between.

The chain is built from TRBV5-4 and TRBJ1-2; D gene unclear. Germline loops: CDR1 SGHNT, CDR2 YYREEE (reference sequence). The CDR3 is 15 amino acids. V lost 1 base and J lost 4, with 14 bases in between. CDR3 in amino acids: CASSLRDPRVYGYTF. The CDR3 DNA follows: TGTGCCAGCAGCTTGCGAGACCCCCGGGTCTATGGCTACACCTTC.

The chain links TRBV7-2 to TRBJ1-5; no clear D gene. Germline V gene sequence: CDR1 SGHTA, CDR2 FQGNSA. V was trimmed by 4 bases and J by 9 bases, leaving 10 bases between them. The CDR3 sequence is 12 residues long. CDR3 protein: CASSSGEWPQHF. The CDR3 DNA is TGTGCCAGCAGCTCTGGAGAGTGGCCCCAGCATTTT.

The chain joins TRBV9 to TRBJ2-1; no reliable D call. V gave up 1 base and J gave up 13 bases, with 3 bases separating them. Germline V gene data show CDR1 as SGDLS and CDR2 as YYNGEE. This CDR3 has 9 residues. CDR3 region: CASSVLQFF. CDR3 sequence (DNA): TGTGCCAGCAGCGTATTACAGTTCTTC.